These 29 T cell receptor beta chains were sequenced from one sample in a study of blood T cell repertoires in COVID-19. Measured with immunoSEQ multiplex PCR; TCRdb has only the in-frame clones, and not every one. This table has 350,000 to 450,000 clones, roughly 86% appearing once. Specimen: PBMCs or T cells enriched from blood (not recorded which). The receptors derive from a woman younger than 45 who had recovered from COVID-19.

This chain links TRBV9 with TRBJ2-2, with 8 bases identical to TRBD2. CDR3 length equals 18 residues. CDR1 SGDLS and CDR2 YYNGEE come from the germline V gene. The J segment lost 0 bases and the V segment lost 0 bases, leaving 7 bases of the junction unmatched. The DNA of the CDR3 is TGTGCCAGCAGCGTAGATGTACGGCGGGAGGCGAACACCGGGGAGCTGTTTTTT. Translation gives CASSVDVRREANTGELFF.

V is TRBV28 and J is TRBJ1-4; 8 bases are shared with TRBD1. Germline lookup yields CDR1 MDHEN and CDR2 SYDVKM. V was clipped by 5 bases and J by 8 bases; unmatched bases: 1. The CDR3 is 12 amino acids. Here the CDR3 DNA reads TGTGCCAGCAGTGGACAGGGCGAAAAACTGTTTTTT. Protein product: CASSGQGEKLFF.

This clone occurred a few times. The V gene is TRBV28, the J gene TRBJ1-1, with D maybe TRBD1 (5 bases). CDR1 and CDR2 (germline): MDHEN, SYDVKM. This CDR3 spans 15 amino acids. Between the trimmed V and J ends, which lost 5 bases and 0 bases, there was a span of 13 bases. The CDR3 here is CASSPPMGLNTEAFF. For the CDR3, the DNA is TGTGCCAGCAGTCCGCCCATGGGGCTGAACACTGAAGCTTTCTTT. Complete variable domain (other parts from reference TRBV28 and TRBJ1-1): DVKVTQSSRYLVKRTGEKVFLECVQDMDHENMFWYRQDPGLGLRLIYFSYDVKMKEKGDIPEGYSVSREKKERFSLILESASTNQTSMYLCASSPPMGLNTEAFFGQGTRLTVV.

This rearrangement joins TRBV18 to TRBJ2-3, with 9 bases identical to TRBD2. The V segment lost 1 base and the J segment 2 bases; nucleotides outside the gene matches: 1. This CDR3 has 15 residues. CDR1 is KGHSH and CDR2 is LQKENI in the germline V gene. Here the CDR3 DNA reads TGTGCCAGCTCACCACTAGCGGGAGACACAGATACGCAGTATTTT. This translates into CASSPLAGDTDTQYF.

The genes are TRBV24-1 and TRBJ2-2; D is ambiguous. Per germline, CDR1 KGHDR and CDR2 SFDVKD. The V gene lost 1 base and the J gene lost 8 bases, with 22 bases spanning the gap. The CDR3 is made up of 18 amino acids. Here the CDR3 reads CATSDLRGPPASLGELFF. As DNA, the CDR3 is TGTGCCACCAGTGATTTACGTGGCCCTCCCGCTAGTTTAGGGGAGCTGTTTTTT.

V usage is TRBV5-4 and J usage is TRBJ1-2; the D is unclear. The CDR3 runs to 13 residues. Germline-derived CDR1 and CDR2 are SGHNT and YYREEE (reference sequence). V was clipped by 4 bases and J by 9 bases, with 16 bases between them. CDR3 in DNA: TGTGCCAGCAGCCAGACCGGTCTGGAGCGCTACACCTTC. It translates to CASSQTGLERYTF.

V usage is TRBV20-1 and J usage is TRBJ1-1; 7 nucleotides align to TRBD1. V lost 3 bases to trimming and J lost 3 bases; unmatched junction nucleotides: 10. Looked up from germline, CDR1 is DFQATT and CDR2 is SNEGSKA (reference sequence). CDR3 length equals 15 residues. The DNA of the CDR3 is TGCAGTGCTAGTGAGGTGACAGGGTGGGACACTGAAGCTTTCTTT. This translates into CSASEVTGWDTEAFF.

The chain couples TRBV7-2 to TRBJ2-3; 11 bases align to TRBD2. Germline CDR1 reads SGHTA; CDR2 reads FQGNSA. This CDR3 spans 19 amino acids. Trimming took 5 bases from V and 0 from J; bases not matched to a gene: 13. In DNA form, the CDR3 reads TGTGCCAGCAGCCGGAAAGGGACTAGCGGTGCTTCTAGCACAGATACGCAGTATTTT. Residues: CASSRKGTSGASSTDTQYF.

This chain uses TRBV29-1 with TRBJ2-5, with D possibly being TRBD1 (6 bases). Germline V gene data show CDR1 as SQVTM and CDR2 as ANQGSEA. The V end lost 4 bases, the J end lost 2 bases, and 17 bases lay between the germline ends. The CDR3 has 15 residues. Here the CDR3 DNA reads TGCAGCGTTGTAGGAGGTTGGCAGGGGCAAGAGACCCAGTACTTC. This encodes CSVVGGWQGQETQYF.

The V and J genes are TRBV5-5 and TRBJ1-1, with a tentative D call TRBD1 (5 bases). The CDR3 covers 12 residues. Trimming left V 0 bases short and J 10 bases short, with 10 bases between. From germline, CDR1 is SGHKS and CDR2 YYEKEE (reference sequence). CDR3 nucleotides: TGTGCCAGCAGCTTGGTTCAGGGAGGAGCTTTCTTT. Translating gives CASSLVQGGAFF.

This sequence joins TRBV28 and TRBJ2-7; a weak D match, TRBD1 (5 bases). Looked up from germline, CDR1 is MDHEN and CDR2 is SYDVKM. Trimming shortened V by 4 bases and J by 5 bases, and 15 bases separated the two germline ends. This CDR3 is 14 amino acids long. CDR3 sequence reads: CASSSPGQGNEQYF. The CDR3 bases are TGTGCCAGCAGTTCGCCCGGCCAGGGTAACGAGCAGTACTTC.

The chain uses TRBV6-5 and TRBJ1-2; no clear D. This CDR3 has 15 amino acids. Trimming cost V 5 bases and J 4 bases, with 17 bases left between them. Per germline, CDR1 MNHEY and CDR2 SVGAGI. CDR3: CASSPNPYEAYGYTF. CDR3 sequence (DNA): TGTGCCAGCAGTCCTAACCCCTATGAAGCCTATGGCTACACCTTC.

The V call is TRBV30, the J call TRBJ2-7; D is possibly TRBD2 (6 bases). The germline gives CDR1 GTSNPN, CDR2 SVGIG (reference sequence). The CDR3 is made up of 16 amino acids. Trimming shortened V by 3 bases and J by 8 bases, and 26 bases separated the two germline ends. The CDR3 region is CAWSGSKGGGPEKQYF. The CDR3 nucleotides are TGTGCCTGGAGCGGGAGCAAAGGCGGCGGGCCGGAGAAGCAGTACTTC.

The V gene is TRBV28, the J gene TRBJ1-1; 10 bases line up with TRBD1. Per germline, CDR1 MDHEN and CDR2 SYDVKM. Trimming took 5 bases from V and 1 from J; bases not matched to a gene: 10. The CDR3 loop spans 17 amino acids. CDR3 sequence (DNA): TGTGCCAGCAGTCCCTATCCAAGACAGGGGGCGAACACTGAAGCTTTCTTT. Its protein is CASSPYPRQGANTEAFF.

The V gene is TRBV5-1, the J gene TRBJ2-3, with D perhaps TRBD1 (6 bases). The ends were cut back, 1 base at V and 0 bases at J, with 9 bases in the middle. The germline V gene encodes CDR1 SGHRS and CDR2 YFSETQ. This CDR3 is 15 amino acids long. The CDR3 nucleotides read TGCGCCAGCAGCTTGACAGGGCCCAGCACAGATACGCAGTATTTT. Encoded protein: CASSLTGPSTDTQYF.

This clone has only a few counts. CDR3: CASSLESSLETQYF. In DNA form, the CDR3 reads TGCGCCAGCAGCTTGGAATCCAGTCTGGAGACCCAGTACTTC. The chain recombines TRBV5-1 with TRBJ2-5; no definite D call. This CDR3 spans 14 amino acids. The V and J ends lost 0 bases and 5 bases respectively, with 11 bases between them. Germline loops: CDR1 SGHRS, CDR2 YFSETQ. Variable domain in full (rest from reference TRBV5-1 and TRBJ2-5): KAGVTQTPRYLIKTRGQQVTLSCSPISGHRSVSWYQQTPGQGLQFLFEYFSETQRNKGNFPGRFSGRQFSNSRSEMNVSTLELGDSALYLCASSLESSLETQYFGPGTRLLVL.

This chain uses TRBV10-2 with TRBJ1-3; no reliable D call. V lost 5 bases, J lost 0 bases, and 11 bases lay in between. CDR3 length equals 15 residues. Germline-derived CDR1 and CDR2 are WSHSY and SAAADI. The CDR3 region has the DNA TGCGCCAGCAGTCAGACTCAAGTCTCTGGAAACACCATATATTTT. The encoded protein is CASSQTQVSGNTIYF.

The rearrangement uses TRBV13 and TRBJ2-2; 8 bases are shared with TRBD2. The CDR3 sequence is 17 residues long. The J segment lost 1 base and the V segment lost 0 bases, leaving 4 bases of the junction unmatched. CDR1 PRHDT and CDR2 FYEKMQ come from the germline V gene (reference sequence). The CDR3 DNA reads TGTGCCAGCAGCTTAGGTCCCCTAGCGGGGAACACCGGGGAGCTGTTTTTT. Translated: CASSLGPLAGNTGELFF. The full variable domain, with the rest looked up from reference TRBV13 and TRBJ2-2, is AAGVIQSPRHLIKEKRETATLKCYPIPRHDTVYWYQQGPGQDPQFLISFYEKMQSDKGSIPDRFSAQQFSDYHSELNMSSLELGDSALYFCASSLGPLAGNTGELFFGEGSRLTVL.

V is TRBV19 and J is TRBJ1-4; 9 bases fit TRBD1. The germline V gene has CDR1 LNHDA and CDR2 SQIVND (reference sequence). V lost 8 bases, J lost 2 bases, and 6 bases stayed unmatched. CDR3 length equals 15 residues. The CDR3 region has the DNA TGTGCCAGTCGCGACAGGGGGTCCACTAATGAAAAACTGTTTTTT. Translation gives CASRDRGSTNEKLFF.

The V call is TRBV25-1, the J call TRBJ1-4, with D uncertain. This CDR3 contains 16 residues. V dropped 5 bases and J dropped 4 bases, with 17 bases sitting between them. In germline, CDR1 is MGHDK, CDR2 SYGVNS. In nucleotides, the CDR3 is TGTGCCAGCAGTTCTCACTCGGAGGGATTTAATGAAAAACTGTTTTTT. Its translation is CASSSHSEGFNEKLFF.

This chain links TRBV10-3 with TRBJ2-3; weak D call: TRBD2 (5 bases). The CDR3 totals 15 residues. CDR1 is ENHRY and CDR2 is SYGVKD in the germline V gene. V lost 8 bases to trimming and J lost 6 bases, with 21 bases between them. CDR3: CAIRLHLSGLDTQYF. Written as DNA, the CDR3 is TGTGCCATCCGCCTTCACCTTTCGGGGTTGGATACGCAGTATTTT.

V usage is TRBV10-3 and J usage is TRBJ2-2, with TRBD1 matching 10 bases. Germline-derived CDR1 and CDR2 are ENHRY and SYGVKD. The CDR3 totals 15 residues. J lost 7 bases, V lost 8 bases, and 10 bases had no gene match. The CDR3 here is CAIGPGQGNIGELFF. In nucleotides, the CDR3 is TGTGCCATCGGGCCGGGACAGGGGAATATCGGGGAGCTGTTTTTT.

As to this clone: Germline is not matched at one junction end, which may reflect a read error. V and J are TRBV7-2 and TRBJ2-5; D is perhaps TRBD1 (6 bases). The CDR3 runs to 14 residues. Per germline, CDR1 SGHTA and CDR2 FQGNSA. CDR3 amino acids: CAISPIRGQETQYF. CDR3 nucleotides: TGTGCCATCAGCCCGATTAGGGGGCAAGAGACCCAGTACTTC.

CDR3 in amino acids: CASRQGAYEQYF. CDR3 coding DNA: TGTGCCAGCAGACAGGGGGCTTACGAGCAGTACTTC. The chain has TRBV27 and TRBJ2-7; 9 positions agree with TRBD1. The CDR3 sequence is 12 residues long. The trim removed 6 bases at V and 4 bases at J, leaving 1 base unmatched. Germline loops: CDR1 MNHEY, CDR2 SMNVEV (reference sequence).

The genes are TRBV7-9 and TRBJ2-1, with 8 bases fitting TRBD2. With V trimmed by 5 bases and J by 9 bases, 12 bases remained unmatched. Germline V gives CDR1 SEHNR, CDR2 FQNEAQ (reference sequence). The CDR3 runs to 15 residues. In DNA, the CDR3 is TGTGCCAGCAGCCCAGGGACGCGCCGGGGGGGTGAGCAGTTCTTC. Residues: CASSPGTRRGGEQFF.

This CDR3 reads CASSLGLPGLVTDTQYF. The CDR3 DNA reads as TGTGCCAGCAGCTTAGGCCTTCCGGGGTTGGTCACAGATACGCAGTATTTT. The gene calls are TRBV7-6 and TRBJ2-3, with D possibly matching TRBD2 (5 bases). With 1 base removed from V and 2 bases from J, the gap between germline ends came to 16 bases. The CDR3 runs 17 residues. Germline CDR1 SGHVS, CDR2 FNYEAQ.

The sample holds a few counts of this clone. This chain connects TRBV30 to TRBJ1-5; D uncertain. The ends were cut back, 4 bases at V and 4 bases at J, with 11 bases in the middle. This CDR3 region has 13 residues. Germline assignment: CDR1 GTSNPN and CDR2 SVGIG (reference sequence). The CDR3 region is CAWNSRPNQPQHF. DNA for the CDR3: TGTGCCTGGAATAGCCGCCCGAATCAGCCCCAGCATTTT. Looking up the rest from reference TRBV30 and TRBJ1-5 gives the full variable domain: SQTIHQWPATLVQPVGSPLSLECTVEGTSNPNLYWYRQAAGRGLQLLFYSVGIGQISSEVPQNLSASRPQDRQFILSSKKLLLSDSGFYLCAWNSRPNQPQHFGDGTRLSIL.

In this sample, this clone turned up once. The DNA for the CDR3 is TGTGCCAGCAGTTCCCACAGGGGAGGCAATCAGCCCCAGCATTTT. This sequence encodes CASSSHRGGNQPQHF. This rearrangement joins TRBV6-5 to TRBJ1-5; the match to TRBD1 covers 7 bases. From germline, CDR1 is MNHEY and CDR2 SVGAGI. V shed 4 bases and J 2 bases; nucleotides not matched to a gene: 5. The CDR3 covers 15 residues.

The chain recombines TRBV5-1 with TRBJ1-1; TRBD1 is a possible D gene (6 bases). The CDR3 is 14 residues long. V was cut by 4 bases and J by 4 bases, with 14 bases left in between. The germline gives CDR1 SGHRS, CDR2 YFSETQ. CDR3 protein: CASSVQGTGTEAFF. The CDR3 DNA reads TGCGCCAGCAGCGTACAGGGTACGGGCACTGAAGCTTTCTTT.